The 5 T cell receptor beta chains reported below all come from one sample, sequenced in a study of Ad26.COV2.S vaccination and SARS-CoV-2 variants (dated by TCRdb to the early 2020s). What the treatment or condition label conveys for this sample: about 20 received Ad26.COV2.S at low or high dose, single or two shots; roughly five received placebo; per-sample allocation not given. Repertoires of vaccine and placebo recipients were sequenced from samples collected on day 63 after the first injection. Libraries were made using the immunoSEQ multiplex PCR assay. TCRdb took over this immuneACCESS table, retaining in-frame rearrangements with V and J assigned. Such tables are incomplete; in checked studies, under half of the missing clones stem from an unresolved V gene, and the remainder is unexplained. The sample table holds approximately 350,000 clones, of which 87% were seen once. The top ten hold about 3% of the sample.

Sequencing was performed on peripheral blood, taken in a trial of Ad26.COV2.S vaccine versus placebo. The origin of the receptors is a person aged 18-65 years who received the Ad26.COV2.S COVID-19 vaccine or a placebo.

J is TRBJ2-2 and V is TRBV18, with 7 bases aligning to TRBD1. Trimming cost V 2 bases and J 4 bases; bases outside gene matches: 4. This CDR3 comprises 15 residues. Germline V CDR1 and CDR2: KGHSH, LQKENI. CDR3 amino acids: CASSPRQGGTGELFF. The CDR3 DNA sequence: TGTGCCAGCTCACCAAGACAGGGCGGCACCGGGGAGCTGTTTTTT.

The V gene is TRBV15, the J gene TRBJ1-1; D unclear. V was trimmed by 0 bases and J by 1 base, leaving 9 bases between them. The CDR3 consists of 15 residues. Germline V lookup: CDR1 LNHNV, CDR2 YYDKDF (reference sequence). The CDR3, as DNA: TGTGCCACCAGCAGAGATTTCAACAGGAACACTGAAGCTTTCTTT. Amino acids: CATSRDFNRNTEAFF. The variable domain in full, with the rest retrieved from reference TRBV15 and TRBJ1-1, is DAMVIQNPRYQVTQFGKPVTLSCSQTLNHNVMYWYQQKSSQAPKLLFHYYDKDFNNEADTPDNFQSRRPNTSFCFLDIRSPGLGDTAMYLCATSRDFNRNTEAFFGQGTRLTVV.

The chain has TRBV23-1 and TRBJ1-2; D is possibly TRBD1 (5 bases). TRBV23-1 is filed as an ORF, its function uncertain. The CDR3 is made up of 20 amino acids. V lost 0 bases and J 4 bases, leaving 27 bases between the germline ends. CDR3 nucleotides: TGCGCCAGCAGTCAATCGATATCTGGGGGTCACCCTCGGGCGGGCTATGGCTACACCTTC. It is translated as CASSQSISGGHPRAGYGYTF.

The rearrangement uses TRBV3-1 (or the pseudogene TRBV3-2) and TRBJ2-7; D possibly matches TRBD1 or TRBD2 (5 bases each). The CDR3 is made up of 16 amino acids. Germline V gives CDR1 LGHDT, CDR2 YNNKEL (reference sequence). The V gene lost 0 bases and the J gene lost 3 bases, with 15 bases spanning the gap. The CDR3 here is CASSQDPGRTYYEQYF. As DNA, the CDR3 is TGTGCCAGCAGCCAAGACCCGGGACGGACCTACTACGAGCAGTACTTC.

Only one count was recorded for this clone. This chain uses TRBV5-6 with TRBJ2-1; no clear D. CDR1 and CDR2 (germline): SGHDT, YYEEEE. Trimming removed 5 bases from V and 4 bases from J, with 16 bases in between. The CDR3 length is 15 residues. CDR3 residues: CASSRRQRVYNEQFF. Here the CDR3 DNA reads TGTGCCAGCAGTAGAAGGCAAAGGGTTTACAATGAGCAGTTCTTC.